This TCR beta chain derives from a study of blood T cell repertoires in COVID-19 (dated by TCRdb to the early 2020s). Context from the whole study: Collaborator samples came from the United States, Italy and Spain and covered acute and convalescent phases of COVID-19. The prospective study material was composed of cDNA or gDNA derived from T cells, B-cell-depleted T cells, or PBMCs. A freely available public database, intended as a resource for researchers studying the immune response to SARS-CoV-2, is where the repertoires were released. Subjects who had been exposed to COVID-19, were actively infected with it, or had recovered from it provided the deeply sampled blood TCRbeta repertoires that made up the dataset. A de-identified subject ID, COVID-19 status, age in years and sex were almost always included in the sample metadata. The samples were drawn from the first 160 participants of the ongoing ImmuneRACE study and from 950 to 1,500 subjects provided by 6 global collaborators. Where HLA class I and class II types were available, the types were taken from metadata supplied by the sample provider, not from assay-based typing.

In Seattle, one collaborating source enrolled patients while the infection was active and tracked those patients longitudinally over the course of disease. Each collaborating institution followed its own protocols to collect whole blood in K2EDTA tubes. Collaborator samples were shipped for TCRbeta analysis as frozen whole blood, isolated PBMCs, or DNA extracted from either sample type. The immunoSEQ Assay, a bias-controlled multiplex PCR, was used to amplify TCRbeta CDR3 regions from genomic DNA. The original methods were these. Nucleated cell counts per sample were estimated from amplification of reference gene primers within the assay. To quantify the absolute abundance of each unique TCRbeta CDR3 rearrangement, sequence reads were collapsed and filtered. For each sample, productive Simpson clonality was calculated by taking the square root of Simpson's diversity index across productive rearrangements. This immuneACCESS table, as held by TCRdb, lists in-frame sequences with V and J called but not all clones. Of the missing ones, under half trace to an unresolved V gene in checked studies; the others have no known cause. V, J and clone size are taken as reported in that table, and D and trimming were inferred from the DNA itself. This sample is represented by about 160,000 clones; approximately 85% of them were singletons. 6.9% of the sample lies in the top ten.

On this clone itself: What this receptor recognizes is not known. No much larger clone exists at a distance of one base, and base qualities are not known.

The germline V gene (reference sequence) supplies CDR1 SEHNR and CDR2 FQNEAQ. The cysteine opens and the phenylalanine closes a CDR3 of 12 amino acids. Only the CDR3 region is kept as DNA, spanning 36 bases read in frame from base 1. V is pared back by 1 base and J by 10 bases, with 10 bases lying between the germline termini. General conclusions and limits of the study: The quantity of clinical and demographic metadata differed by source and by participant and was supplied without curation.

This TCR was sampled from a man older than 75 with COVID-19, enrolled during active disease. Recombination linked TRBV7-9 to TRBJ1-1, with a weak D call of TRBD1 (6 bases match). The sample comprised peripheral blood. The CDR3 protein: CASSLGGGIAFF. The DNA is as follows: TGTGCCAGCAGCTTAGGAGGGGGAATAGCTTTCTTT. With the rest looked up from the reference TRBV7-9 and TRBJ1-1 genes rather than sequenced, the full variable domain is DTGVSQNPRHKITKRGQNVTFRCDPISEHNRLYWYRQTLGQGPEFLTYFQNEAQLEKSRLLSDRFSAERPKGSFSTLEIQRTEQGDSAMYLCASSLGGGIAFFGQGTRLTVV.